This passage covers 31 T cell receptor beta chains from one sample sequenced in a study of blood T cell repertoires in COVID-19. Clones were read by immunoSEQ multiplex PCR, and TCRdb kept only the in-frame ones, dropping some. The sample yields roughly 35,000 clones, about 80% seen once. The source material was peripheral blood. Receptors originate from a man in his 70s with acute or convalescent COVID-19.

This clone was detected a few times. The chain links TRBV29-1 to TRBJ2-1, with 11 bases identical to TRBD2. The CDR3 covers 16 residues. With V trimmed by 3 bases and J by 3 bases, 7 bases remained unmatched. Germline lookup yields CDR1 SQVTM and CDR2 ANQGSEA. Here the CDR3 DNA reads TGCAGCGTTGACCCCGGACTAGCGGGTATCTACAATGAGCAGTTCTTC. It encodes CSVDPGLAGIYNEQFF.

This chain connects TRBV3-1 (or the pseudogene TRBV3-2) to TRBJ1-5, with D unclear. The germline V and J ends were trimmed by 5 bases and 5 bases, with 7 bases remaining between them. CDR1 is LGHDT and CDR2 is YNNKEL in the germline V gene (reference sequence). The length of the CDR3 is 12 residues. The CDR3 DNA sequence: TGTGCCAGCAGCGTCGGGGATCAGCCCCAGCATTTT. This sequence encodes CASSVGDQPQHF.

The CDR3 sequence is CASRQEPSYNSPLHF. The DNA of the CDR3 is TGTGCCAGCCGACAGGAACCCTCCTATAATTCACCCCTCCACTTT. V is TRBV27 and J is TRBJ1-6; TRBD1 might be the D (6 bases). The CDR3 runs to 15 residues. Germline-derived CDR1 and CDR2 are MNHEY and SMNVEV (reference sequence). V lost 8 bases and J 0 bases, leaving 11 bases between the germline ends.

The V gene is TRBV28, the J gene TRBJ1-4; D unresolved. Germline-derived CDR1 and CDR2 are MDHEN and SYDVKM. The CDR3 spans 12 residues. V lost 1 base and J 7 bases, leaving 4 bases between the germline ends. The CDR3 nucleotides read TGTGCCAGCAGTTTATCGGTTGAAAAACTGTTTTTT. As protein: CASSLSVEKLFF.

A single count supports this clone. V and J are TRBV5-6 and TRBJ1-1, with D hard to call. The V and J ends lost 1 base and 1 base respectively, with 8 bases between them. The CDR3 sequence is 14 residues long. From germline, CDR1 is SGHDT and CDR2 YYEEEE. DNA for the CDR3: TGTGCCAGCAGCTTGTCTCCGAGGAACACTGAAGCTTTCTTT. It specifies CASSLSPRNTEAFF. The whole variable domain, filled in from reference TRBV5-6 and TRBJ1-1, reads DAGVTQSPTHLIKTRGQQVTLRCSPKSGHDTVSWYQQALGQGPQFIFQYYEEEERQRGNFPDRFSGHQFPNYSSELNVNALLLGDSALYLCASSLSPRNTEAFFGQGTRLTVV.

The V and J genes are TRBV12-3 or TRBV12-4 and TRBJ2-5; D gene uncertain. The V end was cut by 8 bases, the J end by 4 bases, with 11 bases between. The CDR3 runs 12 residues. Here the CDR3 reads CASSERGETQYF. Here the CDR3 DNA reads TGTGCCAGCTCTGAGCGCGGAGAGACCCAGTACTTC.

This chain links TRBV18 with TRBJ2-7; D not resolved. Looked up from germline, CDR1 is KGHSH and CDR2 is LQKENI. V was trimmed by 6 bases and J by 7 bases, leaving 16 bases between them. The CDR3 runs to 13 residues. CDR3 DNA: TGTGCCAGCTCGACCGACTCTATTGGGGAGCAGTACTTC. It is translated as CASSTDSIGEQYF.

V usage is TRBV7-2 and J usage is TRBJ2-5; maybe TRBD2 (6 bases). The V end lost 3 bases, the J end lost 1 base, and 6 bases lay between the germline ends. CDR1 is SGHTA and CDR2 is FQGNSA in the germline V gene. This CDR3 is 13 amino acids long. The CDR3 DNA is TGTGCCAGCAGCTTGGGACTCCAAGAGACCCAGTACTTC. Encoded protein: CASSLGLQETQYF.

This clone has a handful of counts. This chain joins TRBV21-1 and TRBJ1-4; the table's D call, TRBD1, has no DNA check behind it. TRBV21-1 is tagged as a pseudogene. The CDR3 loop spans 16 amino acids. The CDR3 sequence: CASSPRTGHRNEKLFF. The CDR3 DNA reads TGTGCCAGCAGCCCTCGGACAGGTCACCGTAATGAAAAACTGTTTTTT.

The CDR3 spells CASSPRGSGANVLTF. The DNA of the CDR3 is TGTGCCAGCAGTCCTAGGGGCTCTGGGGCCAACGTCCTGACTTTC. This chain connects TRBV6-1 to TRBJ2-6, with D possibly matching TRBD1 (5 bases). The germline V gene encodes CDR1 MNHNS and CDR2 SASEGT. This CDR3 spans 15 amino acids. With 5 bases removed from V and 0 bases from J, the gap between germline ends came to 8 bases.

V usage is TRBV29-1 and J usage is TRBJ2-2; D unclear. Germline assignment: CDR1 SQVTM and CDR2 ANQGSEA. This CDR3 has 13 amino acids. V lost 3 bases to trimming and J lost 1 base, with 6 bases between them. The CDR3 DNA sequence: TGCAGCGTTGATGGGCTGAACACCGGGGAGCTGTTTTTT. Translating it yields CSVDGLNTGELFF.

By its share, this clone is medium-sized (0.01 to 0.1%). The CDR3, as DNA: TGTGCCAGCAGCCCTGAGGACAGGCAAGAGACCCAGTACTTC. Protein: CASSPEDRQETQYF. The chain couples TRBV3-1 (or the pseudogene TRBV3-2) to TRBJ2-5; TRBD1 matches 7 bases. V shed 4 bases, J shed 2 bases, and the junction held 4 bases outside the gene matches. Germline V lookup: CDR1 LGHDT, CDR2 YNNKEL (reference sequence). This CDR3 spans 14 amino acids.

The V gene is TRBV19, the J gene TRBJ2-5, with 8 positions matching TRBD2. In germline, CDR1 is LNHDA, CDR2 SQIVND (reference sequence). Trimming took 1 base from V and 7 from J; bases not matched to a gene: 8. CDR3 size: 15 residues. CDR3 protein: CASSIVTGGGGTQYF. The DNA for the CDR3 is TGTGCCAGTAGTATAGTTACCGGGGGGGGAGGGACCCAGTACTTC.

V is TRBV14 and J is TRBJ2-1; weak D call: TRBD2 (6 bases). CDR1 and CDR2 (germline): SGHDN, FVKESK. The V and J ends lost 4 bases and 3 bases respectively, with 16 bases between them. This CDR3 region has 16 residues. The CDR3 DNA follows: TGTGCCAGCAGCCGTACCCAGGGAGGATACTACAATGAGCAGTTCTTC. As protein: CASSRTQGGYYNEQFF.

This clone came up once. This chain joins TRBV19 and TRBJ1-2; no reliable D call. The CDR3 runs 13 residues. Germline CDR1 is LNHDA and CDR2 is SQIVND (reference sequence). V was cut by 3 bases and J by 2 bases, with 7 bases left in between. The CDR3 DNA reads as TGTGCCAGTAGTATGTCGGGGAACTATGGCTACACCTTC. This gives the protein CASSMSGNYGYTF. Looking up the rest from reference TRBV19 and TRBJ1-2 gives the full variable domain: DGGITQSPKYLFRKEGQNVTLSCEQNLNHDAMYWYRQDPGQGLRLIYYSQIVNDFQKGDIAEGYSVSREKKESFPLTVTSAQKNPTAFYLCASSMSGNYGYTFGSGTRLTVV.

This clone was counted a few times. The V gene is TRBV7-8, the J gene TRBJ2-1, with D hard to call. This CDR3 comprises 15 residues. V was cut by 5 bases and J by 2 bases, with 13 bases left in between. The germline V gene has CDR1 SGHVS and CDR2 FQNEAQ. The CDR3 sequence: CASSLIAVAYNEQFF. CDR3 nucleotides: TGTGCCAGCAGCCTCATAGCCGTTGCCTACAATGAGCAGTTCTTC. Complete variable domain (other parts from reference TRBV7-8 and TRBJ2-1): GAGVSQSPRYKVAKRGQDVALRCDPISGHVSLFWYQQALGQGPEFLTYFQNEAQLDKSGLPSDRFFAERPEGSVSTLKIQRTQQEDSAVYLCASSLIAVAYNEQFFGPGTRLTVL.

Only one count was recorded for this clone. The rearrangement joins TRBV7-2 to TRBJ1-6, with 9 bases identical to TRBD1. Germline V gene data show CDR1 as SGHTA and CDR2 as FQGNSA. The CDR3 is 14 residues long. The J segment lost 10 bases and the V segment lost 1 base, leaving 2 bases of the junction unmatched. This chain's CDR3 is CASSLGQGVSPLHF. As DNA, the CDR3 is TGTGCCAGCAGCTTAGGACAGGGGGTATCACCCCTCCACTTT.

V usage is TRBV18 and J usage is TRBJ1-2, with D maybe TRBD1 (6 bases). The CDR3 loop spans 13 amino acids. Between the trimmed V and J ends, which lost 8 bases and 2 bases, there was a span of 12 bases. Germline V lookup: CDR1 KGHSH, CDR2 LQKENI. CDR3 sequence reads: CASLPGQNYGYTF. The CDR3, as DNA: TGTGCCAGCCTACCGGGACAAAACTATGGCTACACCTTC.

Only a few counts were recorded for this clone. CDR3 protein: CSVATQAGGYYGYTF. The CDR3 nucleotides are TGCAGCGTAGCCACACAGGCAGGGGGCTACTATGGCTACACCTTC. The chain employs TRBV29-1 and TRBJ1-2; 8 positions match TRBD1. V lost 6 bases to trimming and J lost 3 bases; unmatched junction nucleotides: 12. Germline CDR1 and CDR2: SQVTM and ANQGSEA. The CDR3 contains 15 residues.

The chain carries TRBV6-2 or TRBV6-3 and TRBJ2-7, with D maybe TRBD1 (6 bases). The CDR3 is 15 residues long. The V and J ends lost 5 bases and 2 bases respectively, with 16 bases between them. The germline V gene encodes CDR1 MNHEY and CDR2 SVGEGT. The CDR3 region is CASSRLTGNPYEQYF. Written as DNA, the CDR3 is TGTGCCAGCAGTCGGCTAACAGGGAACCCCTACGAGCAGTACTTC.

V and J are TRBV9 and TRBJ1-4; no clear D. Between the trimmed V and J ends, which lost 0 bases and 0 bases, there was a span of 12 bases. The CDR3 runs to 17 residues. Germline loops: CDR1 SGDLS, CDR2 YYNGEE. The CDR3 nucleotides read TGTGCCAGCAGCGTAGGTAATAGTCCTGCAACTAATGAAAAACTGTTTTTT. Translated, it gives CASSVGNSPATNEKLFF.

The V call is TRBV24-1, the J call TRBJ2-2, with TRBD2 matching 10 bases. Losses at the gene ends were 0 bases for V and 0 bases for J; bases not matched to a gene: 6. CDR3 length equals 19 residues. CDR1 and CDR2 from the germline V gene are KGHDR and SFDVKD. The CDR3 DNA is TGTGCCACCAGTGATTTGAAAGCGGGAGGGCCTCCGAACACCGGGGAGCTGTTTTTT. It specifies CATSDLKAGGPPNTGELFF.

This rearrangement joins TRBV14 to TRBJ2-7; 8 nucleotides align to TRBD1. J gave up 4 bases and V 4 bases, and 6 bases lay outside the gene matches. CDR3 length: 14 amino acids. The germline CDR1 and CDR2 sequences are SGHDN and FVKESK. The CDR3 nucleotides read TGTGCCAGCAGCCCGGACAGGGCTTTTTACGAGCAGTACTTC. Protein sequence: CASSPDRAFYEQYF.

This chain links TRBV4-3 with TRBJ1-5; 10 positions match TRBD1. This CDR3 has 17 residues. Germline loops: CDR1 LGHNA, CDR2 YSLEER. Losses at the gene ends were 4 bases for V and 1 base for J; bases not matched to a gene: 7. The CDR3 DNA sequence: TGCGCCAGCAGCCCCGGACAGGGGGTTTGGAGCAATCAGCCCCAGCATTTT. It specifies CASSPGQGVWSNQPQHF.

This clone was detected once. The J gene is TRBJ2-7, the V gene TRBV13; 10 bases line up with TRBD2. Germline CDR1 is PRHDT and CDR2 is FYEKMQ (reference sequence). CDR3 length: 16 residues. With V trimmed by 0 bases and J by 0 bases, 2 bases remained unmatched. The CDR3 bases are TGTGCCAGCAGCTTAGGGGCTAGCGGGGGCTCCTACGAGCAGTACTTC. This codes for CASSLGASGGSYEQYF.

The V gene is TRBV5-1, the J gene TRBJ1-1; D might be TRBD1 (5 bases). CDR3 size: 15 residues. Germline V gene sequence: CDR1 SGHRS, CDR2 YFSETQ. Trimming took off 0 bases at V and 4 bases at J, with 13 bases between the two ends. In DNA form, the CDR3 reads TGCGCCAGCAGCTTGGGTTTCGGGGGGATCACTGAAGCTTTCTTT. Protein: CASSLGFGGITEAFF.

The rearrangement joins TRBV5-6 to TRBJ2-7; perhaps TRBD1 as D (6 bases). There are 14 residues in the CDR3. Trimming removed 4 bases from V and 3 bases from J, with 14 bases in between. CDR1 is SGHDT and CDR2 is YYEEEE in the germline V gene. CDR3 in amino acids: CASSPGTNLYEQYF. DNA for the CDR3: TGTGCCAGCAGCCCCGGGACAAACCTCTACGAGCAGTACTTC.

This clone was recorded a few times. The chain couples TRBV6-6 to TRBJ2-7; 9 bases are shared with TRBD2. This CDR3 has 15 amino acids. V gave up 6 bases and J gave up 5 bases; unmatched junction bases: 11. The germline V gene encodes CDR1 MNHNY and CDR2 SVGAGI (reference sequence). The CDR3 protein is CASSRGLAVTHEQYF. The CDR3 DNA sequence: TGTGCCAGCAGCCGGGGACTAGCCGTGACACACGAGCAGTACTTC.

Sample share makes this clone medium-sized. This chain joins TRBV27 and TRBJ2-2; D is perhaps TRBD1 (5 bases). This CDR3 has 13 residues. The germline V and J ends were trimmed by 1 base and 8 bases, with 8 bases remaining between them. Germline V gives CDR1 MNHEY, CDR2 SMNVEV (reference sequence). The CDR3 spells CASSLYRTGELFF. The CDR3, as DNA: TGTGCCAGCAGTTTATACCGGACAGGGGAGCTGTTTTTT.

V gene TRBV19 combines with J gene TRBJ1-5; the match to TRBD1 covers 9 bases. The CDR3 runs to 16 residues. J was trimmed by 5 bases and V by 3 bases; bases with no gene match: 8. Germline CDR1 LNHDA, CDR2 SQIVND (reference sequence). The DNA of the CDR3 is TGTGCCAGTAGTATTCATCCGCACAGGGGGCATCAGCCCCAGCATTTT. It specifies CASSIHPHRGHQPQHF.

The J gene is TRBJ2-3, the V gene TRBV27; D remains ambiguous. The CDR3 runs to 14 residues. Between the trimmed V and J ends, which lost 5 bases and 5 bases, there was a span of 14 bases. CDR1 MNHEY and CDR2 SMNVEV come from the germline V gene (reference sequence). The CDR3 coding sequence is TGTGCCAGCAGTCAACTAAGCCATATAGATACGCAGTATTTT. Translating gives CASSQLSHIDTQYF.